The T cell receptor beta chain under discussion was sequenced for a study of vaccination effects on CD4 cells after COVID-19. Measured with immunoSEQ multiplex PCR; TCRdb has only the in-frame clones, and not every one. The table has roughly 27,000 clones, 74% seen once; the top ten hold about a sixth. In the ViraFEST assay, antigen-specific CD4+ clonotypes were identified by expansion after peptide-pool stimulation. The authors isolated CD4+ T cells after around nine days of culture. Two-dose BNT162b2 or mRNA-1273 vaccination was given to participants. Vaccinated participants had no history of SARS-CoV-2 infection and tested negative for nucleocapsid antibodies. Wells each received 2.2 million or so PBMC, cultured with 9 to 10 IU/ml IL-2 and around 9.8 ug/ml peptides. At days 3 and 7, half of the medium was exchanged for IL-2 medium. This CDR3 comprises 13 residues. Trimming took 5 bases from V and 5 from J; bases not matched to a gene: 4.

About this clone: No antigen is known for it.

V is TRBV12-3 or TRBV12-4 and J is TRBJ1-2, with 8 bases aligning to TRBD1. Sequences were derived from CD4+ T cells from PBMCs cultured with HCoV-OC43 spike peptides, sampled after COVID-19 vaccination. Stated subset: HCoV-OC43 spike overlapping peptide pool stimulation. This clonotype was obtained from a human donor who received a COVID-19 vaccine. This chain's CDR3 is CASSVDRGYGYTF. The CDR3 coding sequence is TGTGCCAGCAGTGTAGACAGGGGTTATGGCTACACCTTC.